This T cell receptor (beta chain) was sequenced in a study of blood T cells in healthy people across ages. PCR was performed a second time for roughly 7 to 12 cycles using a sample-barcoded 5' primer and a J-beta primer mix. Each CDR3 protein is one row after TCRdb ran MiXCR on the 5' RACE reads. The sample yields 1.5 million to 2 million distinct CDR3 sequences, 28% seen once. Those donating, healthy Caucasian individuals from Russia, were aged about 6 to 95. This clonotype was obtained from a woman in her 30s in good health. The sequencing input was blood.

The CDR3 sequence: CASSPGYRLNTEAFF. The DNA of the CDR3 is TGTGCCAGCAGCCCGGGGTATCGACTGAACACTGAAGCTTTCTTT. The chain is built from TRBV7-9 and TRBJ1-1; no clear D gene. The length of the CDR3 is 15 residues. From germline, CDR1 is SEHNR and CDR2 FQNEAQ (reference sequence). V was clipped by 5 bases and J by 0 bases, with 13 bases between them.